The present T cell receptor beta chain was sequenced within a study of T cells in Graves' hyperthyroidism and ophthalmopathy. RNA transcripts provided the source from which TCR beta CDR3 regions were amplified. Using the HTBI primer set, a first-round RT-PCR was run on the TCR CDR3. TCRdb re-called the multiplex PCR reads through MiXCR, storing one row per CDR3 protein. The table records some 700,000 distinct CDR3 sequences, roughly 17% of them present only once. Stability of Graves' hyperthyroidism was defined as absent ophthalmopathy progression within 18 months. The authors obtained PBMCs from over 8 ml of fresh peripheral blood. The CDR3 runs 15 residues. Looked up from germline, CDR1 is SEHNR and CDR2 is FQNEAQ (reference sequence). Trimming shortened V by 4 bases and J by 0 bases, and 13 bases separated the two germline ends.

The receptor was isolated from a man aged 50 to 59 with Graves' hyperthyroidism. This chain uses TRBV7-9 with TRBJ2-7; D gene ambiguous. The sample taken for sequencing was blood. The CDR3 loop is CASSSYVAASYEQYF. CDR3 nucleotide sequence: TGTGCCAGCAGCTCGTACGTCGCGGCCTCCTACGAGCAGTACTTC.